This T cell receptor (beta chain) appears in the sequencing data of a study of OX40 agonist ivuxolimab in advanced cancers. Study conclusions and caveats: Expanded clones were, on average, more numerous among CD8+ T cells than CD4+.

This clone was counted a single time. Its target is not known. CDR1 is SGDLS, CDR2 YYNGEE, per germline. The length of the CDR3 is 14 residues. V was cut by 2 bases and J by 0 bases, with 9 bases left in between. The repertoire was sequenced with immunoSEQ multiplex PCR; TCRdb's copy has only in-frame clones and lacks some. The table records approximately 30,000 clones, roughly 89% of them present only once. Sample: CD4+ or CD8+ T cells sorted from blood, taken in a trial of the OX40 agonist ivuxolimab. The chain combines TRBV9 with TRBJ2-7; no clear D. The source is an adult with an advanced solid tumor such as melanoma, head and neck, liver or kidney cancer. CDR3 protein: CASSVLSSSYEQYF. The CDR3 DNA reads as TGTGCCAGCAGCGTTCTTTCGAGCTCCTACGAGCAGTACTTC.